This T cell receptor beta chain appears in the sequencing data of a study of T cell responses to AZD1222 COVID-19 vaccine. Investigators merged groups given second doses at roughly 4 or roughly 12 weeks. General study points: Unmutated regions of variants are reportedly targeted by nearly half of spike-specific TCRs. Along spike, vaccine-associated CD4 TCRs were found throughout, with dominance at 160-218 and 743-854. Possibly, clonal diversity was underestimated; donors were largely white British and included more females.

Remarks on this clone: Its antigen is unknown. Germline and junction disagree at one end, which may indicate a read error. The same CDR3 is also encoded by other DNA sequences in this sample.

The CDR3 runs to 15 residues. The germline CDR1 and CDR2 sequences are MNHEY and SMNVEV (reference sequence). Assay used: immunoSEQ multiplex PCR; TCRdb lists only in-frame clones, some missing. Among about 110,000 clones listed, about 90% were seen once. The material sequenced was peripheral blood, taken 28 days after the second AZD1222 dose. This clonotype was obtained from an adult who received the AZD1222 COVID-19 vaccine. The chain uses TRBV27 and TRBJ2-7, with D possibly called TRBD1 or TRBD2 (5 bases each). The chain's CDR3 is CASSPEWGSGYEQYF. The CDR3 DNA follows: TGTGCCAGCAGTCCGGAATGGGGCTCGGGGTACGAGCAGTACTTT.